This T cell receptor (beta chain) was identified during a study of technical replicates of blood from a few donors. Only in-frame clones appear in the TCRdb table, and some are missing; sequencing was by immunoSEQ multiplex PCR. Among around 62,000 clones, about 97% were seen once, and the ten largest hold roughly 0.26%. There are 12 residues in the CDR3. The germline gives CDR1 MNHEY, CDR2 SVGAGI. The V end was cut by 5 bases, the J end by 2 bases, with 7 bases between. This chain joins TRBV6-5 and TRBJ2-7; D remains unclear. The material sequenced was T cells isolated from PBMCs. This sequence originates from a human donor in good health. The CDR3 sequence: CASSTTPYEQYF. CDR3 DNA sequence: TGTGCCAGCAGTACTACCCCCTACGAGCAGTACTTC.